Below are 6 T cell receptor beta chains sequenced from a single sample in a study of monozygotic twins with inflammatory bowel disease. TCRdb re-called the 5' RACE reads and shows each CDR3 protein once, DNA omitted. The sample has about 210,000 distinct CDR3 sequences. What was sequenced was blood. The source is a human donor with ulcerative colitis or Crohn's disease, or a healthy co-twin of an affected twin (not recorded which).

This chain links TRBV5-1 with TRBJ2-1. Germline CDR1 is SGHRS and CDR2 is YFSETQ. The CDR3 totals 14 residues. This CDR3 is CASSLNVGINEQFF.

The J gene is TRBJ2-1, the V gene TRBV20-1; TCRdb's D gene call, TRBD1, goes unchecked for lack of DNA. Germline V gives CDR1 DFQATT, CDR2 SNEGSKA (reference sequence). The CDR3 runs to 15 residues. The CDR3 loop reads CSARLGRQYPDEQFF.

The V call is TRBV29-1, the J call TRBJ2-5; the TCRdb D gene call, TRBD1, has no DNA to confirm it. The V gene's germline CDR1 is SQVTM and CDR2 ANQGSEA. The CDR3 length is 15 residues. This CDR3 is CSVEPMTGPRETQYF.

The chain employs TRBV19 and TRBJ1-5; TCRdb designates TRBD1, a call that cannot be tested without DNA. This CDR3 has 15 amino acids. Per the germline V gene, CDR1 is LNHDA and CDR2 is SQIVND (reference sequence). The CDR3 spells CASSGGSARNQPQHF. Using reference TRBV19 and TRBJ1-5 for the parts outside the CDR3, the full variable domain is DGGITQSPKYLFRKEGQNVTLSCEQNLNHDAMYWYRQDPGQGLRLIYYSQIVNDFQKGDIAEGYSVSREKKESFPLTVTSAQKNPTAFYLCASSGGSARNQPQHFGDGTRLSIL.

The chain is built from TRBV4-2 and TRBJ1-5. There are 18 residues in the CDR3. CDR1 is LGHNA and CDR2 is YNFKEQ in the germline V gene. This chain's CDR3 is CASSQVSSGLGPHQPQHF.

This chain joins TRBV6-1 and TRBJ2-1; TCRdb's D call of TRBD1 is untestable without DNA. There are 12 residues in the CDR3. The germline gives CDR1 MNHNS, CDR2 SASEGT. CDR3 loop: CASSNSRAQQFF.